The clone carrying this T cell receptor beta chain was detected ten times or more. The ends lost 1 base at V and 1 base at J; junction bases unmatched: 8. This CDR3 comprises 18 residues. Per the germline V gene, CDR1 is SGHTA and CDR2 is FQGNSA. This sample was included in a study of T cell repertoires in cytomegalovirus infection. TCRdb re-analysed the reads in MiXCR, keeping a single row per CDR3 protein. The sample shows 200,000 or so distinct CDR3 sequences, approximately 28% of them seen only once. This chain connects TRBV7-2 to TRBJ2-3, with 10 bases identical to TRBD2. The sequence was obtained from a human donor in good health (CMV status not recorded). Some clones in this sample may be carry-over from other donors' samples. Sequenced sample: PBMCs. In nucleotides, the CDR3 is TGTGCCAGCAGCTTAGAGTTAGCGGGGGGCCGTGGCACAGATACGCAGTATTTT. Its translation: CASSLELAGGRGTDTQYF.